This T cell receptor beta chain was identified in a study of cytomegalovirus exposure and HLA in healthy donors. Whole-study findings and limits: A later analysis by the authors found several of the most significant clusters apparently linked to common viral pathogens. TCR beta V- and J-gene trimming was later associated with a missense DCLRE1C variant.

The PCR made use of 60 Vbeta and 13 Jbeta primers. Original data processing: Later work found roughly 80 million unique TCR beta chains, with about 10 million shared. Some clones are missing from TCRdb's copy, which holds only in-frame ones; the method was immunoSEQ multiplex PCR. D and trimming were read from the DNA, whereas the V and J calls and clone size are those reported in that table. The table records approximately 200,000 clones, roughly 83% of them present only once. The V gene end was trimmed by 5 bases and the J gene end by 4 bases; junction bases not matched to a gene: 12. The CDR3 is 17 amino acids. The germline CDR1 and CDR2 sequences are SGHAT and FQNNGV. A word on this clone: The antigen is unknown.

This TCR was recovered from a boy younger than 18 in good health and CMV-seronegative. Sequenced input: PBMCs. This chain links TRBV11-2 with TRBJ2-3, with TRBD2 matching 10 bases. This CDR3 is CASSLYSSGSSADTQYF. CDR3 bases: TGTGCCAGCAGCCTATATTCTAGCGGGAGTAGTGCAGATACGCAGTATTTT.